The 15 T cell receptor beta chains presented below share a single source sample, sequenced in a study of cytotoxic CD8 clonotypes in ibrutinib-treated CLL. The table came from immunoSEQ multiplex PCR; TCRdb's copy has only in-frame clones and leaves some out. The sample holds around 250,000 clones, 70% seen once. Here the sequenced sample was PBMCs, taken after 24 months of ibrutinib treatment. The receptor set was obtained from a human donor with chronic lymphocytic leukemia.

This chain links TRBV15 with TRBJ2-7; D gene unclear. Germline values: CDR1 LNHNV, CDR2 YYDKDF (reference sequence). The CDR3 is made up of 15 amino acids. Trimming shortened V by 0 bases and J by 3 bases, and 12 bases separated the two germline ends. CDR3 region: CATSRDPGSHYEQYF. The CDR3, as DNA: TGTGCCACCAGCAGAGATCCGGGTTCCCACTACGAGCAGTACTTC.

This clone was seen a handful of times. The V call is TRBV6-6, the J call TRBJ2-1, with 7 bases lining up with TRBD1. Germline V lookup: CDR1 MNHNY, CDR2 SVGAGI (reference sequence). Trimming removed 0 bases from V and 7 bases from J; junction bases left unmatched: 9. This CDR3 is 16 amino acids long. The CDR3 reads CASSYSNTGERNEQFF. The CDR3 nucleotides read TGTGCCAGCAGTTACTCTAATACAGGGGAACGGAATGAGCAGTTCTTC.

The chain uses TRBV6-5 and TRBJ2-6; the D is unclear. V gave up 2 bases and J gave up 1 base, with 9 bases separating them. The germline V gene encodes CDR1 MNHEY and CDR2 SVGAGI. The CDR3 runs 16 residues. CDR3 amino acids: CASSYVSGSGANVLTF. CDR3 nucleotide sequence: TGTGCCAGCAGTTACGTCTCTGGGTCTGGGGCCAACGTCCTGACTTTC.

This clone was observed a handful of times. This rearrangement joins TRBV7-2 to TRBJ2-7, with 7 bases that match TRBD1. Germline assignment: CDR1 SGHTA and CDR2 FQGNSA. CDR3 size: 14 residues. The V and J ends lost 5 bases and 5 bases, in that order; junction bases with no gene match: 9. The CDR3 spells CASSRKTGVNEQYF. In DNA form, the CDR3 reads TGTGCCAGCAGCCGTAAAACAGGGGTCAACGAGCAGTACTTC.

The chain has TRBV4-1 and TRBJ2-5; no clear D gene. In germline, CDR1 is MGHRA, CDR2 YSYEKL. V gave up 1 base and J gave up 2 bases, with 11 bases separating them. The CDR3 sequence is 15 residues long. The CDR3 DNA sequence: TGCGCCAGCAGCCAAGTCTGGGCGGAACAAGAGACCCAGTACTTC. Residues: CASSQVWAEQETQYF.

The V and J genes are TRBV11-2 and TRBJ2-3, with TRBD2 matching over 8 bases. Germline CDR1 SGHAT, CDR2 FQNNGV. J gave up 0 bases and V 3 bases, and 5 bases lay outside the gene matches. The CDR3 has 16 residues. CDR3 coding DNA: TGTGCCAGCAGCTTCTCCGGGAGGGTGAGCACAGATACGCAGTATTTT. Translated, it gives CASSFSGRVSTDTQYF.

CDR3 loop: CASSFGGINQPQHF. DNA for the CDR3: TGTGCCAGCAGCTTTGGGGGAATCAATCAGCCCCAGCATTTT. The chain joins TRBV5-6 to TRBJ1-5; tentative D call: TRBD1 (5 bases). The germline V and J ends were trimmed by 2 bases and 3 bases, with 9 bases remaining between them. This CDR3 comprises 14 residues. Germline CDR1 SGHDT, CDR2 YYEEEE.

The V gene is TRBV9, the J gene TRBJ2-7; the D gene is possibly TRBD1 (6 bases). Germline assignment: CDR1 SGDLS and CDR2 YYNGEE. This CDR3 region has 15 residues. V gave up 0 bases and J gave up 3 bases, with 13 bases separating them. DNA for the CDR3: TGTGCCAGCAGCGTAGTGGGGGACACCTACTACGAGCAGTACTTC. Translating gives CASSVVGDTYYEQYF.

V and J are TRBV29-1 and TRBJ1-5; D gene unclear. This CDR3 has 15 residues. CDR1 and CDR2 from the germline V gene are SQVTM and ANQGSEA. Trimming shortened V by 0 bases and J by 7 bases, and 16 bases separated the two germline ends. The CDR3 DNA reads TGCAGCGTTGAAGATAGTCCGGGTTTGGGACAGCCCCAGCATTTT. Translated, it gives CSVEDSPGLGQPQHF. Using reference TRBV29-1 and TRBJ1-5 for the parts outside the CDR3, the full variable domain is SAVISQKPSRDICQRGTSLTIQCQVDSQVTMMFWYRQQPGQSLTLIATANQGSEATYESGFVIDKFPISRPNLTFSTLTVSNMSPEDSSIYLCSVEDSPGLGQPQHFGDGTRLSIL.

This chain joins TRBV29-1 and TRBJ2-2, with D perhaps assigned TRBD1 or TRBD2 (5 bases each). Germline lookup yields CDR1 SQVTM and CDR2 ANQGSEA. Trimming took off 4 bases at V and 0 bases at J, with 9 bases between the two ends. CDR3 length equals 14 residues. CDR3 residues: CSVVRGSNTGELFF. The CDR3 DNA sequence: TGCAGCGTTGTGAGGGGATCGAACACCGGGGAGCTGTTTTTT.

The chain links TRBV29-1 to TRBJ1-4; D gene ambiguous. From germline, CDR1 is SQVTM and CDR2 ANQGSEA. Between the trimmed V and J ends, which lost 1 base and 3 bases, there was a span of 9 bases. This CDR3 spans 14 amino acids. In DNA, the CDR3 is TGCAGCGTTGAAGCGTCCCCGGCTAATGAAAAACTGTTTTTT. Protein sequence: CSVEASPANEKLFF.

CDR3 sequence reads: CASRGTSGSHEQYF. The DNA of the CDR3 is TGTGCCAGCAGGGGGACTAGCGGGAGCCACGAGCAGTACTTC. The chain combines TRBV2 with TRBJ2-7; 14 bases fit TRBD2. Germline V gives CDR1 SNHLY, CDR2 FYNNEI. The CDR3 has 14 residues. Unmatched junction bases numbered 3, after V lost 6 bases and J lost 5 bases.

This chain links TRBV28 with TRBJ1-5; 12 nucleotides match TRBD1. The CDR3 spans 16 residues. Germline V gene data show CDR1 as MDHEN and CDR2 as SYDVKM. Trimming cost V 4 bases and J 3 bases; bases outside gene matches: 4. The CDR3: CASSSGTGGPNQPQHF. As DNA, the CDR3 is TGTGCCAGCAGTTCCGGGACAGGGGGCCCCAATCAGCCCCAGCATTTT.

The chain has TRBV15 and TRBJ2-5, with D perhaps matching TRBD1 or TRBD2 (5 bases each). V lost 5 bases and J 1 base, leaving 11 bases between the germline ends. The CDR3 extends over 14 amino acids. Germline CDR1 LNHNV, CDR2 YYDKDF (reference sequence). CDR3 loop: CATSGAGTQETQYF. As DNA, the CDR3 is TGTGCCACCAGCGGGGCCGGGACCCAAGAGACCCAGTACTTC.

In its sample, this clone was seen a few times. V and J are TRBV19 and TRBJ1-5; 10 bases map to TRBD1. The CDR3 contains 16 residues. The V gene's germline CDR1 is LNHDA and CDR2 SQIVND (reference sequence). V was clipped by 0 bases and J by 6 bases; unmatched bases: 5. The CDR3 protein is CASSIETGGWVQPQHF. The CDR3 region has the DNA TGTGCCAGTAGTATAGAGACAGGGGGCTGGGTTCAGCCCCAGCATTTT.